This T cell receptor beta chain originates from a study of beta chain features in type 1 diabetes. Overall study: All samples yielded some 100,000,000 examined sorted cells.

Per germline, CDR1 MNHNS and CDR2 SASEGT. Trimming cost V 5 bases and J 3 bases, with 16 bases left between them. This CDR3 region has 15 residues. By way of CD45RO/CCR7/CD25/CD127/CD95/CD27, the CD4+ regulatory, stem cell-like memory, central memory and naive cells were sorted. All of the isolated RNA was reverse transcribed, so expressed TCRB transcripts were sequenced. Sequencing was performed with immunoSEQ multiplex PCR; in TCRdb, only in-frame clones are kept and a portion is missing. The table lists 250,000 or so clones, around 65% of them singletons. Overall study findings and caveats: For Type 1 diabetes patients, all four CD4+ subsets carried TCRB CDR3s that were moderately but significantly shorter.

In its sample, this clone was seen a few times. What it recognizes is unknown. The V call is TRBV6-1, the J call TRBJ2-5; D is perhaps TRBD2 (6 bases). The receptor comes from a man between 25 and 39 years old in good health. The sample comprised naive CD4+ T cells from blood. Here the CDR3 reads CASSFGGASKETQYF. The CDR3 DNA sequence: TGTGCCAGCAGTTTCGGAGGGGCCAGCAAAGAGACCCAGTACTTC.